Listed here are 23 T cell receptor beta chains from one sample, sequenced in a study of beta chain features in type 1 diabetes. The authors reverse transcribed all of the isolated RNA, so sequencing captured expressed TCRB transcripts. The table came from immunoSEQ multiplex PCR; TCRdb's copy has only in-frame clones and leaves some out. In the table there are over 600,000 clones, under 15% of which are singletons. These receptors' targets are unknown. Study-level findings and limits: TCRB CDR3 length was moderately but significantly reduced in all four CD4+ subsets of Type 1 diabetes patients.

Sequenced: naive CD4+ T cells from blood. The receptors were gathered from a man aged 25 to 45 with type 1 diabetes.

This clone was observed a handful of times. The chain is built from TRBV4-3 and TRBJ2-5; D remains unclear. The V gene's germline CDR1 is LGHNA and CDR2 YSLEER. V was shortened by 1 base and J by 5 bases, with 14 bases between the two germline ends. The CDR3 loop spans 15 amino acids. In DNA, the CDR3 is TGCGCCAGCAGCCAAGGACGGATGGGCACGGAGACCCAGTACTTC. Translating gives CASSQGRMGTETQYF.

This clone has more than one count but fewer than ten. The CDR3 DNA is TGTGCCAGCAGCTTACGGACTAGCGGGGGCAATGAGCAGTTCTTC. Protein sequence: CASSLRTSGGNEQFF. The J gene is TRBJ2-1, the V gene TRBV7-8; 13 bases fit TRBD2. Looked up from germline, CDR1 is SGHVS and CDR2 is FQNEAQ. This CDR3 is built from 15 residues. V was pared by 2 bases and J by 6 bases, with 1 base of the junction left unmatched. Drawing the rest from reference TRBV7-8 and TRBJ2-1, the complete variable domain is GAGVSQSPRYKVAKRGQDVALRCDPISGHVSLFWYQQALGQGPEFLTYFQNEAQLDKSGLPSDRFFAERPEGSVSTLKIQRTQQEDSAVYLCASSLRTSGGNEQFFGPGTRLTVL.

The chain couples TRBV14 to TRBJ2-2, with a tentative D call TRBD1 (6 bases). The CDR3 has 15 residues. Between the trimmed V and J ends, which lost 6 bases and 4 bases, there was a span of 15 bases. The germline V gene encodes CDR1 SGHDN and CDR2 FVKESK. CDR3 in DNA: TGTGCCAGCAGTCAACAGGGCCCCGGCACCGGGGAGCTGTTTTTT. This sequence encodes CASSQQGPGTGELFF. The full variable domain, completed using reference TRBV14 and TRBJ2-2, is EAGVTQFPSHSVIEKGQTVTLRCDPISGHDNLYWYRRVMGKEIKFLLHFVKESKQDESGMPNNRFLAERTGGTYSTLKVQPAELEDSGVYFCASSQQGPGTGELFFGEGSRLTVL.

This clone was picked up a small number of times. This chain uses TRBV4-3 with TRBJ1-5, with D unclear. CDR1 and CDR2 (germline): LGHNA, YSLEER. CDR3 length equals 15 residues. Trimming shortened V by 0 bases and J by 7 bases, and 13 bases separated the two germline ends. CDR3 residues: CASSQDVGPGQPQHF. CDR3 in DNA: TGCGCCAGCAGCCAAGATGTTGGCCCTGGACAGCCCCAGCATTTT.

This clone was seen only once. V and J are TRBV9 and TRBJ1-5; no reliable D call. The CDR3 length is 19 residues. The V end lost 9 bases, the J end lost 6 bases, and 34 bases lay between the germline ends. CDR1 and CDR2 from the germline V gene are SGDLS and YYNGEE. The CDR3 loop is CANFLREVPPRSNTQPQHF. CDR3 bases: TGTGCCAACTTCTTGAGGGAAGTGCCCCCCAGGTCCAATACTCAGCCCCAGCATTTT.

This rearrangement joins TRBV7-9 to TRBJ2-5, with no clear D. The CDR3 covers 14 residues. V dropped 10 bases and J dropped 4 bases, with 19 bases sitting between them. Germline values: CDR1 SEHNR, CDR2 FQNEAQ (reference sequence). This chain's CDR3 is CANPQLGGPETQYF. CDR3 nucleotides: TGTGCCAACCCGCAGCTTGGCGGCCCAGAGACCCAGTACTTC.

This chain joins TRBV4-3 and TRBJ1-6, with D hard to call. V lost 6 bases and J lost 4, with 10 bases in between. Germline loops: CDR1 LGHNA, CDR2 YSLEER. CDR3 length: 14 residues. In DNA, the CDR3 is TGCGCCAGCAGTAGCGGACGGTATAATTCACCCCTCCACTTT. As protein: CASSSGRYNSPLHF.

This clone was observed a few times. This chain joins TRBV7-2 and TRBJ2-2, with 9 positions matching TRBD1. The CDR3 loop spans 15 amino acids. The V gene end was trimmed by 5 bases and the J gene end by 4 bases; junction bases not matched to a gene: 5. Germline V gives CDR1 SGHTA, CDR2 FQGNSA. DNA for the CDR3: TGTGCCAGCAGCAAGGGACAGGGTGGCACCGGGGAGCTGTTTTTT. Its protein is CASSKGQGGTGELFF.

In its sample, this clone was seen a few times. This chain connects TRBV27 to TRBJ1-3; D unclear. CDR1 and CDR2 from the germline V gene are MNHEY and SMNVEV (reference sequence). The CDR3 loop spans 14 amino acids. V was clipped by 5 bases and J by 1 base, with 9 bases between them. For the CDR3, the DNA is TGTGCCAGCAGTGCCTATGGGTCTGGAAACACCATATATTTT. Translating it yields CASSAYGSGNTIYF.

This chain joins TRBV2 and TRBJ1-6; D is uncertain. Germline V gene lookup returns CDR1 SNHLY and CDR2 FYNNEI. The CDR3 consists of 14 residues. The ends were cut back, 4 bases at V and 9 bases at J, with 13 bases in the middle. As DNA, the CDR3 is TGTGCCAGCAGTGTGGGCAGGACCCCTTCACCCCTCCACTTT. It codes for CASSVGRTPSPLHF.

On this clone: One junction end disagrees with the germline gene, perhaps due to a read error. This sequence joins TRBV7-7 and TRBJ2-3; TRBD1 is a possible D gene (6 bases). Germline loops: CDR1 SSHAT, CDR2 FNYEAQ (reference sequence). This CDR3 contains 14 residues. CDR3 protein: CASSLAGVADTQYF. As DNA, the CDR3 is TGTGCTAGCAGCTTGGCAGGGGTGGCAGATACGCAGTATTTT.

CDR3 sequence: CAWRTGVGETQYF. The CDR3 nucleotides read TGTGCCTGGAGAACAGGGGTTGGAGAGACCCAGTACTTC. The V gene is TRBV30, the J gene TRBJ2-5; 7 bases agree with TRBD1. CDR3 length: 13 residues. V was clipped by 3 bases and J by 4 bases; unmatched bases: 5. Germline-derived CDR1 and CDR2 are GTSNPN and SVGIG (reference sequence).

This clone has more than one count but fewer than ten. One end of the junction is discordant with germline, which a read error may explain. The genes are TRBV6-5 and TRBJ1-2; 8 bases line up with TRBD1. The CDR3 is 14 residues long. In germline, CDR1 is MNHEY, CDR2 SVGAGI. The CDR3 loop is CAGRGPPPNYGYTF. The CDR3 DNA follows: TGTGCCGGCAGGGGGCCACCACCTAACTATGGCTACACCTTC.

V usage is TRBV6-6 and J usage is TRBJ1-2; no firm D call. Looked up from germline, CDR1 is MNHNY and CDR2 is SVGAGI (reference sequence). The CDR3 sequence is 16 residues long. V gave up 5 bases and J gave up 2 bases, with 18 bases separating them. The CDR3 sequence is CASSTGQTRINYGYTF. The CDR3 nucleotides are TGTGCCAGCAGTACCGGGCAGACCCGGATAAACTATGGCTACACCTTC.

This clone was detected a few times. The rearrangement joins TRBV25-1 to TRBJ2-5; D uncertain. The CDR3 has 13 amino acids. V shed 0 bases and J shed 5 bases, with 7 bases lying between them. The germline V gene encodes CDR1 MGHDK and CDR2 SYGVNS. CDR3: CASSEYGDETQYF. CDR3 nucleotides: TGTGCCAGCAGTGAATATGGTGACGAGACCCAGTACTTC.

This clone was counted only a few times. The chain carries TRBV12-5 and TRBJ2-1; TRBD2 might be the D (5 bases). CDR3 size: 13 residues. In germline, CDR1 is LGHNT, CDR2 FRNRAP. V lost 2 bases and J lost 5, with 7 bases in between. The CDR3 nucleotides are TGTGCTAGTGGTTTGTACGGGAACAATGAGCAGTTCTTC. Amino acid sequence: CASGLYGNNEQFF.

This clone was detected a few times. CDR3 sequence (DNA): TGCAGCGTTGTTTCGGGCAGCTCCTACGAGCAGTACTTC. Its protein product is CSVVSGSSYEQYF. The chain uses TRBV29-1 and TRBJ2-7, with D unresolved. The CDR3 is made up of 13 amino acids. CDR1 is SQVTM, CDR2 ANQGSEA, per germline. Trimming took off 4 bases at V and 0 bases at J, with 10 bases between the two ends.

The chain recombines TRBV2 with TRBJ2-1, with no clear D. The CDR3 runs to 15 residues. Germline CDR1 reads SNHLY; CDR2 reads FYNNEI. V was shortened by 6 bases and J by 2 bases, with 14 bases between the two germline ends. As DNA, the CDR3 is TGTGCCAGCAGAGGCGTGCCCTTTACCTACAATGAGCAGTTCTTC. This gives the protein CASRGVPFTYNEQFF.

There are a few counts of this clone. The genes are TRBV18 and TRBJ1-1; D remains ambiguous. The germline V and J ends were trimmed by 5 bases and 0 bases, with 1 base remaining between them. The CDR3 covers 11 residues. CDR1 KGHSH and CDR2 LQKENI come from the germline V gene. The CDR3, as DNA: TGTGCCAGCTCAATGAACACTGAAGCTTTCTTT. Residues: CASSMNTEAFF.

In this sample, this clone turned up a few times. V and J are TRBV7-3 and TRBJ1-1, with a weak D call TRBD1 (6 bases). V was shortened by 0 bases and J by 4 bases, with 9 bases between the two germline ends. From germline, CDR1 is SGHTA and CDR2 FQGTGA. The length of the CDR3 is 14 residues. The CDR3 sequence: CASSLTQGTTEAFF. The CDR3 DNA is TGTGCCAGCAGCTTAACGCAGGGGACCACTGAAGCTTTCTTT.

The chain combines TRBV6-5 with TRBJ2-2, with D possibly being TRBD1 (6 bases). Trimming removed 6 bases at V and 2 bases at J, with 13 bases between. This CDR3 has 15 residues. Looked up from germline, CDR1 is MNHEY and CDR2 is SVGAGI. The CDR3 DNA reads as TGTGCCAGCAGCCGACAGGTATCCAACACCGGGGAGCTGTTTTTT. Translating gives CASSRQVSNTGELFF.

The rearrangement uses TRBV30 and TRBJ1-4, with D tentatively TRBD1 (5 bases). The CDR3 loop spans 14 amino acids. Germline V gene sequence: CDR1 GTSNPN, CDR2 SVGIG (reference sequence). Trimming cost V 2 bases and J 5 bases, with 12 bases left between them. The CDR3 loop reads CAWSPGRSNEKLFF. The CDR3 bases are TGTGCCTGGAGTCCGGGACGGTCGAATGAAAAACTGTTTTTT. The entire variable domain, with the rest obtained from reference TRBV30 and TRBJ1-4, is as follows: SQTIHQWPATLVQPVGSPLSLECTVEGTSNPNLYWYRQAAGRGLQLLFYSVGIGQISSEVPQNLSASRPQDRQFILSSKKLLLSDSGFYLCAWSPGRSNEKLFFGSGTQLSVL.

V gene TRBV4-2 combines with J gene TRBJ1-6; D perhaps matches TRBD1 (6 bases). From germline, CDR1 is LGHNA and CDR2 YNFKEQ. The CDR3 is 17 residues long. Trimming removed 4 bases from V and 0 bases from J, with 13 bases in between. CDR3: CASSLGQRSSYNSPLHF. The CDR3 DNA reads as TGTGCCAGCAGCCTGGGACAAAGGAGCTCCTATAATTCACCCCTCCACTTT.